This paragraph reports one T cell receptor (beta chain). Its antigen target is currently unknown. No quality values exist for individual bases; no much larger clone is one base distant. The entry originates in a study of Graves' ophthalmopathy and Graves' hyperthyroidism (dated by TCRdb to the late 2010s). About the investigation overall: Peripheral blood was collected before any treatment was given, at the time of initial diagnosis. The study used signatures of the TCR beta repertoire to tell Graves' ophthalmopathy apart from Graves' hyperthyroidism and to predict which patients would progress to ophthalmopathy. In total, 135 blood samples were TCR-sequenced: approximately 40 ophthalmopathy, roughly 80 hyperthyroidism and about 17 hyperthyroidism-to-ophthalmopathy patients. To explore V-J signatures that distinguish ophthalmopathy from hyperthyroidism, a discovery set of 95 to 100 patients was enrolled, made up of 43 with ophthalmopathy and around 57 with stable hyperthyroidism. For independent validation, a separate cohort was made up of 18 hyperthyroidism patients plus 17 patients who later progressed from hyperthyroidism to ophthalmopathy. T-cell repertoires of thyroid tissue and blood were compared in over five hyperthyroidism patients. Following sampling, methimazole starting at 30 mg daily was administered to hyperthyroidism patients, and high-dose intravenous methylprednisolone was administered to ophthalmopathy patients.

The ophthalmopathy patients had moderately to severely active disease, with a Clinical Activity Score of 3 or higher, a NOSPECS grade of 4 or higher, and a disease duration of less than 3 months. Patients were excluded if they had other autoimmune diseases, uncontrolled infections, pregnancy or lactation. Clinical symptoms, serum thyroxine, TRAb, thyroid ultrasound and orbital computed tomography formed the basis of the diagnosis. Using Ficoll-Paque density gradient centrifugation, PBMCs were isolated from 9.5 to 10 ml of fresh peripheral blood. Trizol reagent was used to extract the total RNA, and its quality was then checked on an Agilent 2100 Bioanalyzer. For repertoire sequencing, TCR beta CDR3 regions were amplified from RNA transcripts. A first-round RT-PCR used HTBI primers with the Qiagen OneStep RT-PCR kit, followed by a second-round multiplex PCR, size selection and purification. Libraries were sequenced paired-end with 100 bp reads on an Illumina HiSeq2000. The authors' analysis ran thus. Reads were processed with SOAPnuke, discarding reads with adapters, uncalled bases, mean Phred below 15, or no exact constant-primer or identifier match. COPE v1.2.5 was used to merge high-quality paired reads. Each unique nucleotide sequence was treated as a clonotype, and MiTCR v1.1 was used to align the clonotypes to the IMGT TRB V, D and J references. The analysis was limited to V-J combinations with a frequency above 0.0001, which together covered 99.2% of repertoires. For each V-J combination, a TCR clonal expansion and chaos score was defined as the ratio of F50 clonal expansion to chaos observed in the TCRdist matrix. Welch's t-statistics and random forest were used to reduce the features to around 13 V-J combinations, which were then used as input to a naive Bayes classifier. The similarity between thyroid and blood repertoires was quantified using the Morisita-Horn index. TCRdb took the public reads, trimmed them with fastp at Q25, ran MiXCR for clone calling and kept in-frame beta chains. Identical CDR3 protein sequences are pooled into one entry, listed with their most common genes and DNA. The V and J calls follow TCRdb's processing rather than the paper's. This sample comprises 260,000 or so distinct CDR3 sequences, 45% of them detected only once. The ten largest clonotypes hold about 45% of the sample.

The germline V gene encodes CDR1 SNHLY and CDR2 FYNNEI. V and J are trimmed by 3 bases and 2 bases, and the gene matches miss 12 bases of the junction. The CDR3 runs 19 amino acids, cysteine and phenylalanine included. Of all the DNA, just the CDR3 is kept, 57 bases in frame from base 1. Paper-wide results and their limitations: In cross-validation, the 13-signature model distinguished ophthalmopathy from stable hyperthyroidism with around 90% sensitivity and over 81% specificity, while in the test set the corresponding values were roughly 80% and 75%. Most expanded thyroid clonotypes with frequency above 0.001 were also detected in blood, suggesting blood repertoires may reflect the thyroid immune response. No statistical method was used to predetermine the sample size, and group allocation was not hidden from the investigators. In validation, the model predicted ophthalmopathy progression with less than 71% sensitivity and 72% to 80% specificity; some 13 predicted patients were CT-confirmed with GO in a median of approximately 6.2 months.

The chain uses TRBV2 and TRBJ1-5; 11 nucleotides in the junction match TRBD1. Sequenced input: peripheral blood. The receptor comes from an adult man with Graves' ophthalmopathy. Here is the DNA: TGTGCCAGCAGTGAGGAGGAGGGACAGGGGGTCTATGGCAATCAGCCCCAGCATTTT. Translated, this gives CASSEEEGQGVYGNQPQHF.